The 5 T cell receptor beta chains below were found in one sample sequenced in a study of breast tumors, draining lymph nodes, adjacent tissues. TCRdb re-derived calls from the multiplex PCR reads in MiXCR, one entry per CDR3 protein. The table lists tens of thousands of distinct CDR3 sequences, under 50% of them singletons. Sequencing was done on a sample of breast tumor tissue. These receptors came from a female donor with breast cancer. Some clones in this sample may be carry-over from other donors' samples.

The table lists this clonotype with a count of one. V and J are TRBV7-2 and TRBJ2-5; 10 nucleotides line up with TRBD1. The trim removed 2 bases at V and 5 bases at J, leaving 2 bases unmatched. There are 14 residues in the CDR3. Germline V gene lookup returns CDR1 SGHTA and CDR2 FQGNSA. The CDR3 region is CASSLPGQGETQYF. In DNA, the CDR3 is TGTGCCAGCAGCTTACCGGGACAGGGGGAGACCCAGTACTTC.

This clonotype occurred many times. The genes are TRBV19 and TRBJ2-7, with 7 nucleotides matching TRBD1. The CDR3 is made up of 13 amino acids. V lost 3 bases, J lost 6 bases, and 5 bases stayed unmatched. Per germline, CDR1 LNHDA and CDR2 SQIVND (reference sequence). The DNA for the CDR3 is TGTGCCAGTAGTATGGGACAGCTCACCGAGCAGTACTTC. It specifies CASSMGQLTEQYF.

In this sample, this clonotype turned up many times. The chain is built from TRBV20-1 and TRBJ2-7; 9 positions agree with TRBD2. The germline V gene encodes CDR1 DFQATT and CDR2 SNEGSKA (reference sequence). The CDR3 sequence is 13 residues long. Losses at the gene ends were 5 bases for V and 7 bases for J; bases not matched to a gene: 9. CDR3 loop: CSAGSGRSWEQYF. The CDR3 region has the DNA TGCAGTGCTGGGAGCGGGAGGTCTTGGGAGCAGTACTTC.

This clonotype was detected only once. The chain combines TRBV11-2 with TRBJ2-5, with D hard to call. Trimming took off 2 bases at V and 5 bases at J, with 9 bases between the two ends. Germline CDR1 reads SGHAT; CDR2 reads FQNNGV. The length of the CDR3 is 13 residues. Here the CDR3 reads CASSLLRVETQYF. In DNA, the CDR3 is TGTGCCAGCAGCTTACTCCGTGTCGAGACCCAGTACTTC.

The chain is built from TRBV20-1 and TRBJ1-4, with a possible D match to TRBD1 (6 bases). With 1 base removed from V and 6 bases from J, the gap between germline ends came to 12 bases. Germline CDR1 reads DFQATT; CDR2 reads SNEGSKA (reference sequence). There are 14 residues in the CDR3. Here the CDR3 reads CSARVAGAYEKLFF. CDR3 nucleotides: TGCAGTGCTAGAGTGGCGGGGGCATATGAAAAACTGTTTTTT.